A selection of T cell receptor beta chains follows, all from one sample in a study of T cell responses to AZD1222 COVID-19 vaccine. The protocol was immunoSEQ multiplex PCR, while the TCRdb copy is restricted to in-frame clones and leaves out a portion. The table lists some 150,000 clones, almost 90% of them singletons. The sample was peripheral blood, taken on day 0 of AZD1222 vaccination. These TCRs come from an adult in good health. CDR3s include the opening cysteine and the closing phenylalanine or tryptophan. A D gene is named only where the DNA matches it firmly. The size field is filled for only some rows; it gives once, few, many or a size class.

v_call,d_call,j_call,cdr3_length,clone_size,cdr3_aa,cdr3_nt
TRBV6-5,TRBD1,TRBJ1-2,14,.,CASWGTGYNYGYTF,TGTGCCAGCTGGGGGACAGGGTACAACTATGGCTACACCTTC
TRBV4-1,TRBD1,TRBJ1-2,16,.,CASSQNPGQGAYGYTF,TGCGCCAGCAGCCAGAATCCGGGACAGGGGGCCTATGGCTACACCTTC
TRBV12-5,.,TRBJ1-1,16,once,CASGLVLGKLNTEAFF,TGTGCTAGTGGTTTGGTACTGGGCAAGCTGAACACTGAAGCTTTCTTT
TRBV3-1/TRBV3-2,.,TRBJ2-3,15,.,CASSQAGKGTDTQYF,TGTGCCAGCAGCCAAGCGGGCAAAGGCACAGATACGCAGTATTTT
TRBV18,.,TRBJ2-3,12,.,CASSLTADTQYF,TGTGCCAGCTCCCTTACCGCGGATACGCAGTATTTT
TRBV10-3,TRBD1,TRBJ1-5,13,.,CAMGQGLGQPQHF,TGTGCCATGGGACAGGGCCTCGGTCAGCCCCAGCATTTT
TRBV11-2,.,TRBJ2-3,13,.,CASSLTWTDTQYF,TGTGCCAGCAGCTTGACATGGACAGATACGCAGTATTTT
TRBV7-2,.,TRBJ2-1,14,.,CASSLINLYNEQFF,TGTGCCAGCAGCTTAATTAACCTATACAATGAGCAGTTCTTC
TRBV30,TRBD2,TRBJ2-2,15,.,CAWIPSGRAPGELFF,TGTGCCTGGATTCCTAGCGGGAGGGCCCCCGGGGAGCTGTTTTTT
TRBV4-1,.,TRBJ1-2,16,.,CASSPGTRQDNYGYTF,TGCGCCAGCAGCCCAGGGACCCGACAGGATAACTATGGCTACACCTTC
TRBV30,TRBD2,TRBJ2-3,13,.,CAWMSGTTDTQYF,TGTGCCTGGATGAGCGGGACCACAGATACGCAGTATTTT
TRBV7-2,.,TRBJ1-1,13,.,CASSLDTNTEAFF,TGTGCCAGCAGCCTAGACACGAACACTGAAGCTTTCTTT
TRBV9,TRBD1,TRBJ1-2,14,.,CASSVGQGSYGYTF,TGTGCCAGCAGCGTGGGACAGGGGTCCTATGGCTACACCTTC
TRBV3-1/TRBV3-2,.,TRBJ2-3,17,.,CASSHLRGTKGTDTQYF,TGTGCCAGCAGCCATCTACGTGGGACCAAAGGCACAGATACGCAGTATTTT
TRBV5-1,.,TRBJ1-1,14,.,CASSITGTHTEAFF,TGCGCCAGCAGCATTACCGGGACCCACACTGAAGCTTTCTTT
TRBV30,.,TRBJ1-1,14,.,CAWSIEGGNTEAFF,TGTGCCTGGAGTATTGAGGGAGGAAACACTGAAGCTTTCTTT
TRBV5-8,.,TRBJ2-7,13,.,CASSLGPTYEQYF,TGTGCCAGCAGCTTGGGACCAACCTACGAGCAGTACTTC
TRBV9,TRBD2,TRBJ2-1,16,.,CASSVLAGGNHNEQFF,TGTGCCAGCAGCGTACTAGCGGGAGGAAACCACAATGAGCAGTTCTTC
TRBV3-1/TRBV3-2,.,TRBJ2-6,18,.,CASTPRTDLSSGANVLTF,TGTGCCAGCACCCCCCGGACAGACCTTAGCTCTGGGGCCAACGTCCTGACTTTC